What follows are 10 T cell receptor beta chains derived from one specimen sequenced in a study of T cell repertoires in cytomegalovirus infection. TCRdb called the reads again in MiXCR, with one record for every CDR3 protein. The sample has approximately 990,000 distinct CDR3 sequences, around 31% seen once. These TCRs' antigens remain unknown. The sequencing used cultured CD8+ T cells from PBMCs, collected from culture after CMV antigen stimulation. Receptors were obtained from a human donor in good health (CMV status not recorded). Some clones in this sample may be carry-over from other donors' samples.

The V gene is TRBV12-3 or TRBV12-4, the J gene TRBJ2-3, with D tentatively TRBD2 (6 bases). The CDR3 has 13 residues. Trimming removed 6 bases at V and 6 bases at J, with 13 bases between. The CDR3 loop is CASSQGLWDTQYF. CDR3 DNA sequence: TGTGCCAGCAGCCAGGGACTTTGGGATACGCAGTATTTT.

In its sample, this clonotype was seen a few times. The rearrangement joins TRBV27 to TRBJ2-1; the match to TRBD1 covers 8 bases. CDR1 and CDR2 (germline): MNHEY, SMNVEV (reference sequence). With 6 bases clipped from V and 3 bases from J, the junction kept 7 bases outside the gene matches. This CDR3 has 15 amino acids. CDR3 sequence (DNA): TGTGCCAGCAGCACAGGGGGGTGGATCTACAATGAGCAGTTCTTC. It codes for CASSTGGWIYNEQFF.

This clonotype has just one count. The chain recombines TRBV6-1 with TRBJ1-1; a possible D gene is TRBD1 (6 bases). The CDR3 sequence is 13 residues long. Per the germline V gene, CDR1 is MNHNS and CDR2 is SASEGT. With 6 bases removed from V and 6 bases from J, the gap between germline ends came to 14 bases. The chain's CDR3 is CASSGGAGPEAFF. Here the CDR3 DNA reads TGTGCCAGCAGCGGGGGGGCGGGGCCTGAAGCTTTCTTT.

This chain joins TRBV29-1 and TRBJ1-1, with D possibly TRBD1 on 6 matching bases. The germline gives CDR1 SQVTM, CDR2 ANQGSEA. Between the trimmed V and J ends, which lost 5 bases and 1 base, there was a span of 11 bases. This CDR3 comprises 13 residues. CDR3 DNA sequence: TGCAGCGTTCCTAGGGGGGGGAACACTGAAGCTTTCTTT. It specifies CSVPRGGNTEAFF.

The chain is built from TRBV19 and TRBJ2-5; D might be TRBD1 or TRBD2, each matching 6 bases. The V gene lost 2 bases and the J gene lost 5 bases, with 15 bases spanning the gap. The CDR3 is made up of 15 amino acids. Germline CDR1 is LNHDA and CDR2 is SQIVND (reference sequence). The CDR3 protein is CASSITARRGETQYF. CDR3 coding DNA: TGTGCCAGTAGTATAACCGCCCGGAGGGGGGAGACCCAGTACTTC.

The table lists this clonotype with a few counts. The CDR3: CASSARGGPAYGYTF. DNA of the CDR3: TGTGCCAGCAGCGCGCGCGGGGGGCCTGCCTATGGCTACACCTTC. The chain couples TRBV9 to TRBJ1-2, with a possible D match to TRBD1 (6 bases). The CDR3 spans 15 residues. V lost 3 bases, J lost 4 bases, and 16 bases lay in between. CDR1 is SGDLS, CDR2 YYNGEE, per germline. The full variable domain, with the rest looked up from reference TRBV9 and TRBJ1-2, is DSGVTQTPKHLITATGQRVTLRCSPRSGDLSVYWYQQSLDQGLQFLIQYYNGEERAKGNILERFSAQQFPDLHSELNLSSLELGDSALYFCASSARGGPAYGYTFGSGTRLTVV.

This clonotype has more than one count but fewer than ten. This rearrangement joins TRBV2 to TRBJ2-2; D may be TRBD1 (5 bases). The CDR3 spans 15 residues. V was trimmed by 2 bases and J by 4 bases, leaving 11 bases between them. CDR1 and CDR2 from the germline V gene are SNHLY and FYNNEI. This CDR3 is CASSETDIFTGELFF. CDR3 bases: TGTGCCAGCAGTGAAACGGACATCTTCACCGGGGAGCTGTTTTTT.

A remark on this clonotype: One end of the junction does not line up with germline, which may come from a read error. The chain recombines TRBV25-1 with TRBJ1-2, with D possibly being TRBD1 (6 bases). Germline V CDR1 and CDR2: MGHDK, SYGVNS. The CDR3 runs 17 residues. The CDR3 DNA follows: TGTGCCAGCAGTGAATGGGGCAGGGGAGTTGCCTCCTATGGCCACACCTTC. This translates into CASSEWGRGVASYGHTF.

The V and J genes are TRBV3-1 and TRBJ1-2; 12 bases are shared with TRBD1. There are 15 residues in the CDR3. Per the germline V gene, CDR1 is LGHDT and CDR2 is YNNKEL (reference sequence). V dropped 4 bases and J dropped 6; count of bases not matched to a gene: 6. CDR3 nucleotides: TGTGCCAGCAGCCGAGGGACAGGGGGCGCAGATGGCTACACCTTC. Translation: CASSRGTGGADGYTF.

This clonotype was seen a handful of times. The J gene is TRBJ1-2, the V gene TRBV7-9; D call uncertain. The CDR3 loop spans 14 amino acids. The germline CDR1 and CDR2 sequences are SEHNR and FQNEAQ (reference sequence). Trimming took off 0 bases at V and 8 bases at J, with 13 bases between the two ends. The CDR3 DNA follows: TGTGCCAGCAGCTTAGCCATGGCGGAAAGGGGCTACACCTTC. Protein sequence: CASSLAMAERGYTF.